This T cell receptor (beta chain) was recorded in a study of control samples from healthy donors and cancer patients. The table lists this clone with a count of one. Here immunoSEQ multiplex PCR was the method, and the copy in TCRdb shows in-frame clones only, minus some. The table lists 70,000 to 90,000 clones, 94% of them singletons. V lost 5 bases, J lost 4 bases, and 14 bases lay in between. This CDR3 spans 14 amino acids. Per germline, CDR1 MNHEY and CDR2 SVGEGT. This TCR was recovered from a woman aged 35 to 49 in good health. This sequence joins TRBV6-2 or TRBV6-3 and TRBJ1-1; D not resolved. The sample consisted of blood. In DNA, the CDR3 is TGTGCCAGCAGTACTCGACGGGGAGGCACTGAAGCTTTCTTT. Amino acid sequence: CASSTRRGGTEAFF.